This T cell receptor beta chain was identified in a study of cytomegalovirus exposure and HLA in healthy donors. Study information: Falling in the Caucasian-associated ancestry cluster were roughly 86% of 350 to 400 genotyped donors. Study-level points and caveats: Reports credit the classifier with highly specific, highly sensitive diagnosis of cytomegalovirus status. Rare TCR sequences predominated, though certain public TCRs were found in many donors.

As to this clone: Its target is not known.

Primers: 60 Vbeta forward and 13 Jbeta reverse. Original handling: In a later analysis, of roughly 83 million unique beta chains, roughly 11 million appeared in at least two donors. Produced via immunoSEQ multiplex PCR; TCRdb's table is partial and in-frame only. The V and J calls and clone size are taken from that table; D and trimming were inferred from the DNA. The table has around 140,000 clones, roughly 78% seen once. This CDR3 spans 14 amino acids. Germline CDR1 is SGHRS and CDR2 is YFSETQ. V gave up 1 base and J gave up 0 bases, with 7 bases separating them. The V gene is TRBV5-1, the J gene TRBJ1-1, with D possibly matching TRBD1 (6 bases). The sequence derives from a man between 18 and 29 years old in good health and CMV-seropositive. The sample taken for sequencing was PBMCs. The CDR3 sequence: CASSLWDMNTEAFF. The CDR3 DNA sequence: TGCGCCAGCAGCTTGTGGGACATGAACACTGAAGCTTTCTTT.